A selection of T cell receptor beta chains follows, all from one sample in a study of CD8 T cells in Susac syndrome. From the immunoSEQ multiplex PCR reads, TCRdb called clonotypes with MiXCR, one entry per CDR3 protein. The data hold over 350,000 distinct CDR3 sequences, with approximately 85% observed a single time. The sequencing sample was made of CD8+ T cells from PBMCs. The source is a human donor with multiple sclerosis. CDR3s include the opening cysteine and the closing phenylalanine or tryptophan. Fields, in order: CDR3 DNA, CDR3 protein, D gene, J gene, clone size, V gene. The D gene is left open where the match is weak. Where a row states a size, it is once, few, many or the class of an expanded clone; other rows omit it.

CDR3nt: TGCGCCAGTAGCCACTTCGCGGGAGAGTCCCACGAGCAGTACTTC
CDR3aa: CASSHFAGESHEQYF
d_gene: TRBD2
j_gene: TRBJ2-7
abundance: NA
v_gene: TRBV4-1

CDR3nt: TGCAGCAGAGGACTAGCGGGAGATATCACCTACAATGAGCAGTTCTTC
CDR3aa: CSRGLAGDITYNEQFF
d_gene: TRBD2
j_gene: TRBJ2-1
abundance: NA
v_gene: TRBV29-1

CDR3nt: TGTGCCAGCAGGTCCGCCCCAACTGAAGCTTTCTTT
CDR3aa: CASRSAPTEAFF
d_gene: NA
j_gene: TRBJ1-1
abundance: NA
v_gene: TRBV7-9

CDR3nt: TGCGCCAGCAGCCAAGTTCTAGCGGGGGGCACGAATGAGCAGTTCTTC
CDR3aa: CASSQVLAGGTNEQFF
d_gene: TRBD2
j_gene: TRBJ2-1
abundance: NA
v_gene: TRBV4-1

CDR3nt: TGTGCCAGCAGTCCCATCAAGCTGTGGAACACTGAAGCTTTCTTT
CDR3aa: CASSPIKLWNTEAFF
d_gene: NA
j_gene: TRBJ1-1
abundance: NA
v_gene: TRBV27

CDR3nt: TGTGCCACCAGGACAGGGAGAGTATACGGTGAAAAACTGTTTTTT
CDR3aa: CATRTGRVYGEKLFF
d_gene: TRBD1
j_gene: TRBJ1-4
abundance: NA
v_gene: TRBV2

CDR3nt: TGCGCCAGCAGCTCCCGGGACGGCAACAATCAGCCCCAGCATTTT
CDR3aa: CASSSRDGNNQPQHF
d_gene: NA
j_gene: TRBJ1-5
abundance: NA
v_gene: TRBV4-1

CDR3nt: TGTGCCAGCAGTGAATTTGAGGGCGCGGGACCCGGGCTGCATGAGCAGTTCTTC
CDR3aa: CASSEFEGAGPGLHEQFF
d_gene: NA
j_gene: TRBJ2-1
abundance: NA
v_gene: TRBV25-1

CDR3nt: TGCGCCAGCAGCCAGCTAGCGGGTGAAAAAGAGACCCAGTACTTC
CDR3aa: CASSQLAGEKETQYF
d_gene: TRBD2
j_gene: TRBJ2-5
abundance: NA
v_gene: TRBV4-1

CDR3nt: TGTGCCAGCAGCCAATGGTCCCCGAACACCGGGGAGCTGTTTTTT
CDR3aa: CASSQWSPNTGELFF
d_gene: NA
j_gene: TRBJ2-2
abundance: NA
v_gene: TRBV6-1

CDR3nt: TGTGCCAGCAGTCCGGGGATAGTTGGGGAGCTGTTTTTT
CDR3aa: CASSPGIVGELFF
d_gene: NA
j_gene: TRBJ2-2
abundance: once
v_gene: TRBV27

CDR3nt: TGTGCCAGCAGCCATCAGGGGGCCGAAGCCTTCTTT
CDR3aa: CASSHQGAEAFF
d_gene: TRBD1
j_gene: TRBJ1-1
abundance: few
v_gene: TRBV5-6

CDR3nt: TGCGCCAGCAGCCCCGAAGAAAGTGTCTCCTACGAGCAGTACTTC
CDR3aa: CASSPEESVSYEQYF
d_gene: NA
j_gene: TRBJ2-7
abundance: NA
v_gene: TRBV4-1

CDR3nt: TGTGCCAGCAGTTTCGGTCAGCCCCAGCATTTT
CDR3aa: CASSFGQPQHF
d_gene: NA
j_gene: TRBJ1-5
abundance: few
v_gene: TRBV12-3/TRBV12-4

CDR3nt: TGTGCCAGCAGCCAAAGGACCCCCCGTGCCAGCGGGTCCTACAATGAGCAGTTCTTC
CDR3aa: CASSQRTPRASGSYNEQFF
d_gene: NA
j_gene: TRBJ2-1
abundance: NA
v_gene: TRBV4-2

CDR3nt: TGTGCCAGCAGTTTATCGGGGACAGGGGTAGCGGGTACACAAGAGACCCAGTACTTC
CDR3aa: CASSLSGTGVAGTQETQYF
d_gene: TRBD1
j_gene: TRBJ2-5
abundance: NA
v_gene: TRBV27

CDR3nt: TGTGCCAGCAGCTTGGAGAGCGGAGAGACCCAGTACTTC
CDR3aa: CASSLESGETQYF
d_gene: NA
j_gene: TRBJ2-5
abundance: NA
v_gene: TRBV7-9

CDR3nt: TGTGCCACCAGTGATCAACGGACTAGCGGGGATAGCACAGATACGCAGTATTTT
CDR3aa: CATSDQRTSGDSTDTQYF
d_gene: TRBD2
j_gene: TRBJ2-3
abundance: NA
v_gene: TRBV24-1

CDR3nt: TGTGCCAGCAACGCGGGACATTCGAACACCGGGGAGCTGTTTTTT
CDR3aa: CASNAGHSNTGELFF
d_gene: NA
j_gene: TRBJ2-2
abundance: NA
v_gene: TRBV6-5

CDR3nt: TGTGCCAGCCGTCTGAGCAGGAACACTGAAGCTTTCTTT
CDR3aa: CASRLSRNTEAFF
d_gene: NA
j_gene: TRBJ1-1
abundance: once
v_gene: TRBV6-5

CDR3nt: TGTGCCAGCAGCTCTAAACCCGGGGACAGGGCGGAAGAGACCCAGTACTTC
CDR3aa: CASSSKPGDRAEETQYF
d_gene: TRBD1
j_gene: TRBJ2-5
abundance: NA
v_gene: TRBV5-4

CDR3nt: TGTGCCAGCAGCTTAATTCCCCGGGACACTAACTATGGCTACACCTTC
CDR3aa: CASSLIPRDTNYGYTF
d_gene: NA
j_gene: TRBJ1-2
abundance: NA
v_gene: TRBV7-9

CDR3nt: TGTGCCAGCAAAGGGGAGGGAAATGAGCAGTTCTTC
CDR3aa: CASKGEGNEQFF
d_gene: TRBD2
j_gene: TRBJ2-1
abundance: NA
v_gene: TRBV27

CDR3nt: TGCGCCAGCAGCCCCCGGACGGAAGCGGGAGGGCCGGGTACGCAGTATTTT
CDR3aa: CASSPRTEAGGPGTQYF
d_gene: TRBD2
j_gene: TRBJ2-3
abundance: once
v_gene: TRBV4-1

CDR3nt: TGTGCCAGCAGCTTGACGGGACAGGCGTACAATGAGCAGTTCTTC
CDR3aa: CASSLTGQAYNEQFF
d_gene: TRBD1
j_gene: TRBJ2-1
abundance: NA
v_gene: TRBV6-1

CDR3nt: TGTGCCAGCAGTAATCCCCTAGCGGGCACCCACTACGAGCAGTACTTC
CDR3aa: CASSNPLAGTHYEQYF
d_gene: TRBD2
j_gene: TRBJ2-7
abundance: NA
v_gene: TRBV6-1

CDR3nt: TGTGCCAGCAGTTCCTCTCCCGGTGGCGGGGAGCTGTTTTTT
CDR3aa: CASSSSPGGGELFF
d_gene: NA
j_gene: TRBJ2-2
abundance: NA
v_gene: TRBV27

CDR3nt: TGTGCCAGCAGCCCGGCCCTACTAGCGGGAGTGGAGTACGAGCAGTACTTC
CDR3aa: CASSPALLAGVEYEQYF
d_gene: TRBD2
j_gene: TRBJ2-7
abundance: NA
v_gene: TRBV13

CDR3nt: TGTGCCAGCAGTCAACCTGGAATAAGGACTAGCTGGGAGACCCAGTACTTC
CDR3aa: CASSQPGIRTSWETQYF
d_gene: TRBD2
j_gene: TRBJ2-5
abundance: NA
v_gene: TRBV28

CDR3nt: TGTGCCAGTAGTTCCGACGCTTTAGGCACCGACAGATGGGATAACTATGGCTACACCTTC
CDR3aa: CASSSDALGTDRWDNYGYTF
d_gene: NA
j_gene: TRBJ1-2
abundance: NA
v_gene: TRBV19

CDR3nt: TGTGCCAGCAGTTTAAAGAGTACGACAGGGGGGTACCTTAACTATGGCTACACCTTC
CDR3aa: CASSLKSTTGGYLNYGYTF
d_gene: TRBD1
j_gene: TRBJ1-2
abundance: NA
v_gene: TRBV28

CDR3nt: TGTGCCAGCAGCTTGGATGAAGGGGCCGGTGAGCAGTTCTTC
CDR3aa: CASSLDEGAGEQFF
d_gene: NA
j_gene: TRBJ2-1
abundance: NA
v_gene: TRBV5-4

CDR3nt: TGCAGCGTTGAAGAAGGAGACGGAATCTACGAGCAGTACTTC
CDR3aa: CSVEEGDGIYEQYF
d_gene: NA
j_gene: TRBJ2-7
abundance: NA
v_gene: TRBV29-1

CDR3nt: TGTGCCAGCAGCGCCTGGTGGGGGTCGATGGAGGAAAAACTGTTTTTT
CDR3aa: CASSAWWGSMEEKLFF
d_gene: NA
j_gene: TRBJ1-4
abundance: NA
v_gene: TRBV6-1

CDR3nt: TGCAGCGTTGTCACAGGGGGGGCTTATGGCTACACCTTC
CDR3aa: CSVVTGGAYGYTF
d_gene: TRBD1
j_gene: TRBJ1-2
abundance: NA
v_gene: TRBV29-1

CDR3nt: TGTGCCATCAGTGAGTCAACCTTGAGCTCTGGAAACACCATATATTTT
CDR3aa: CAISESTLSSGNTIYF
d_gene: NA
j_gene: TRBJ1-3
abundance: NA
v_gene: TRBV10-3

CDR3nt: TGTGCCAGCAGCATAGTCGAGACCCAGTACTTC
CDR3aa: CASSIVETQYF
d_gene: NA
j_gene: TRBJ2-5
abundance: NA
v_gene: TRBV25-1

CDR3nt: TGTGCCAGCAGTTTCAACATCGGAGCCGGGGAGCTGTTTTTT
CDR3aa: CASSFNIGAGELFF
d_gene: NA
j_gene: TRBJ2-2
abundance: NA
v_gene: TRBV28